The 24 T cell receptor beta chains presented below share a single source sample, sequenced in a study of CD8+ T cells in alopecia areata (dated by TCRdb to 2016 to 2018). Preparation of the library involved the immunoSEQ multiplex PCR assay. RNA was extracted from all samples and reverse transcribed into cDNA, which served as template for TCR sequencing. TCRdb limited this immuneACCESS table to in-frame rearrangements with V and J called. A share of clones is missing; checked studies link under half to unresolved V genes, and the rest is unexplained. The sample table shows some 95,000 clones, and 40% to 45% are seen once. Around 0.8% of the sample goes to the ten largest clones. The specimen sequenced was CD4+ T cells sorted from blood. These receptors were obtained from a human donor with alopecia areata.

This clone was seen only a few times. V gene TRBV7-2 combines with J gene TRBJ2-4, with D tentatively TRBD2 (6 bases). CDR1 and CDR2 from the germline V gene are SGHTA and FQGNSA. The V end lost 5 bases, the J end lost 1 base, and 12 bases lay between the germline ends. The CDR3 spans 15 residues. As DNA, the CDR3 is TGTGCCAGCAGCCCAGGACGGGAGGCCAAAAACATTCAGTACTTC. Its protein product is CASSPGREAKNIQYF.

This chain joins TRBV29-1 and TRBJ2-3; D is tentatively TRBD1 or TRBD2 (7 bases each). The CDR3 consists of 14 residues. Trimming took 8 bases from V and 1 from J, leaving 16 bases between them. Per the germline V gene, CDR1 is SQVTM and CDR2 is ANQGSEA. The CDR3: CSSKGGGGTDTQYF. CDR3 DNA: TGCAGCTCCAAGGGAGGGGGCGGCACAGATACGCAGTATTTT.

The chain uses TRBV29-1 and TRBJ2-5; a possible D gene is TRBD2 (6 bases). Trimming took 6 bases from V and 7 from J, leaving 18 bases between them. CDR1 and CDR2 from the germline V gene are SQVTM and ANQGSEA. The CDR3 covers 13 residues. The CDR3: CSVRTPSAGTQYF. The CDR3 DNA sequence: TGCAGCGTAAGAACCCCTAGCGCCGGGACCCAGTACTTC.

This clone came up a few times. The genes are TRBV5-4 and TRBJ2-3, with 7 bases identical to TRBD1. CDR1 is SGHNT, CDR2 YYREEE, per germline (reference sequence). With 3 bases clipped from V and 3 bases from J, the junction kept 4 bases outside the gene matches. The CDR3 has 14 amino acids. CDR3 residues: CASSSLTGTDTQYF. CDR3 DNA: TGTGCCAGCAGCTCACTGACAGGGACAGATACGCAGTATTTT.

The chain links TRBV19 to TRBJ2-3, with D unclear. Per the germline V gene, CDR1 is LNHDA and CDR2 is SQIVND (reference sequence). V was pared by 6 bases and J by 4 bases, with 5 bases between. The CDR3 extends over 11 amino acids. CDR3 sequence (DNA): TGTGCCAGTAGCGGACCAGATACGCAGTATTTT. It translates to CASSGPDTQYF.

This clone turned up a few times. The chain joins TRBV7-9 to TRBJ2-5, with 12 bases identical to TRBD2. Trimming cost V 5 bases and J 2 bases; bases outside gene matches: 3. This CDR3 has 15 residues. Germline-derived CDR1 and CDR2 are SEHNR and FQNEAQ (reference sequence). The CDR3 DNA sequence: TGTGCCAGCAGCACAGGACTAGCGGGGCAAGAGACCCAGTACTTC. Protein sequence: CASSTGLAGQETQYF.

This chain links TRBV6-5 with TRBJ1-2, with D unresolved. CDR1 is MNHEY and CDR2 is SVGAGI in the germline V gene. CDR3 length: 14 amino acids. Trimming removed 5 bases from V and 8 bases from J, with 18 bases in between. CDR3 sequence (DNA): TGTGCCAGCAGTAAGGCAATCCCTTACGGGGGCTACACCTTC. This sequence encodes CASSKAIPYGGYTF.

The CDR3 region is CASSGAGLNTEAFF. The CDR3 bases are TGTGCCAGCAGTGGAGCAGGCCTTAACACTGAAGCTTTCTTT. The V and J genes are TRBV27 and TRBJ1-1; D gene ambiguous. V was trimmed by 5 bases and J by 2 bases, leaving 12 bases between them. Germline V gene sequence: CDR1 MNHEY, CDR2 SMNVEV (reference sequence). The CDR3 has 14 residues.

J is TRBJ2-5 and V is TRBV29-1; 7 nucleotides agree with TRBD2. The CDR3 loop spans 14 amino acids. Trimming at V came to 3 bases and at J to 7 bases, leaving 11 bases not matched to a gene. Germline loops: CDR1 SQVTM, CDR2 ANQGSEA. The CDR3 sequence is CSVDGGSRPGTQYF. CDR3 coding DNA: TGCAGCGTTGATGGCGGGAGCCGCCCGGGGACCCAGTACTTC.

The V call is TRBV28, the J call TRBJ2-5, with 9 bases fitting TRBD1. The CDR3 has 16 amino acids. In germline, CDR1 is MDHEN, CDR2 SYDVKM. Trimming at V came to 5 bases and at J to 3 bases, leaving 10 bases not matched to a gene. The CDR3 sequence: CASSPSPGTGKETQYF. The CDR3 nucleotides are TGTGCCAGCAGTCCCTCTCCCGGGACAGGGAAAGAGACCCAGTACTTC. Full variable domain (outside the CDR3, taken from reference TRBV28 and TRBJ2-5): DVKVTQSSRYLVKRTGEKVFLECVQDMDHENMFWYRQDPGLGLRLIYFSYDVKMKEKGDIPEGYSVSREKKERFSLILESASTNQTSMYLCASSPSPGTGKETQYFGPGTRLLVL.

V gene TRBV7-2 combines with J gene TRBJ2-5; D remains unclear. Germline loops: CDR1 SGHTA, CDR2 FQGNSA. The CDR3 runs to 12 residues. V shed 5 bases and J shed 7 bases, with 11 bases lying between them. The CDR3, as DNA: TGTGCCAGCAGCACCGTTATGGGGACCCAGTACTTC. It translates to CASSTVMGTQYF.

This rearrangement joins TRBV29-1 to TRBJ1-1, with D tentatively TRBD1 (5 bases). This CDR3 has 12 residues. Trimming shortened V by 4 bases and J by 11 bases, and 17 bases separated the two germline ends. Per the germline V gene, CDR1 is SQVTM and CDR2 is ANQGSEA. CDR3 loop: CSVAGMGTGAFF. The CDR3 bases are TGCAGCGTTGCAGGGATGGGCACCGGTGCTTTCTTT.

The chain couples TRBV30 to TRBJ2-4; 7 bases match TRBD1. CDR3 length equals 15 residues. V lost 2 bases to trimming and J lost 8 bases; unmatched junction nucleotides: 12. Per germline, CDR1 GTSNPN and CDR2 SVGIG (reference sequence). CDR3 amino acids: CAWSTLTGAGDIQYF. The DNA for the CDR3 is TGTGCCTGGAGTACCCTAACAGGGGCCGGGGACATTCAGTACTTC.

The CDR3 DNA sequence: TGCAGTGCTAGATCTGGCGCTGGCTACACCTTC. Encoded protein: CSARSGAGYTF. V usage is TRBV20-1 and J usage is TRBJ1-2, with D unresolved. Germline V lookup: CDR1 DFQATT, CDR2 SNEGSKA (reference sequence). Trimming shortened V by 2 bases and J by 7 bases, and 8 bases separated the two germline ends. The CDR3 runs 11 residues.

This sequence joins TRBV11-2 and TRBJ2-1; 13 positions match TRBD2. From germline, CDR1 is SGHAT and CDR2 FQNNGV. J was trimmed by 4 bases and V by 2 bases; bases with no gene match: 5. The CDR3 sequence is 17 residues long. The CDR3 region is CASSLRGTSGAYNEQFF. In DNA, the CDR3 is TGTGCCAGCAGCTTACGCGGGACTAGCGGGGCATACAATGAGCAGTTCTTC.

This clone was found a few times. The chain is built from TRBV29-1 and TRBJ2-1; 10 bases fit TRBD2. The germline V gene encodes CDR1 SQVTM and CDR2 ANQGSEA. CDR3 length: 19 amino acids. V dropped 0 bases and J dropped 0; count of bases not matched to a gene: 11. Written as DNA, the CDR3 is TGCAGCGTTGAAGATTCAATAGCGGGGGGCGACAGCTCCTACAATGAGCAGTTCTTC. Protein product: CSVEDSIAGGDSSYNEQFF.

The chain carries TRBV29-1 and TRBJ2-2; D perhaps matches TRBD1 (6 bases). CDR3 size: 14 residues. Trimming cost V 6 bases and J 5 bases, with 16 bases left between them. Germline CDR1 and CDR2: SQVTM and ANQGSEA. The CDR3 bases are TGCAGCGTCAAGAGGGGGTCAGAGACCGGGGAGCTGTTTTTT. This codes for CSVKRGSETGELFF.

The V gene is TRBV11-2, the J gene TRBJ2-3; possible D gene TRBD1, 6 bases. There are 17 residues in the CDR3. Germline V gives CDR1 SGHAT, CDR2 FQNNGV. The V gene lost 5 bases and the J gene lost 0 bases, with 18 bases spanning the gap. The CDR3 DNA follows: TGTGCCAGCAGCCCTGTCGGTACAGGGCCTAGCACAGATACGCAGTATTTT. Amino acids: CASSPVGTGPSTDTQYF.

This clone was seen a handful of times. This chain links TRBV30 with TRBJ2-7; TRBD1 matches at 8 bases. This CDR3 comprises 13 residues. The V gene end was trimmed by 3 bases and the J gene end by 3 bases; junction bases not matched to a gene: 4. Germline CDR1 and CDR2: GTSNPN and SVGIG (reference sequence). For the CDR3, the DNA is TGTGCCTGGAGCGGACAGGGTCTCTACGAGCAGTACTTC. Its translation is CAWSGQGLYEQYF. Full variable domain (rest looked up from reference TRBV30 and TRBJ2-7): SQTIHQWPATLVQPVGSPLSLECTVEGTSNPNLYWYRQAAGRGLQLLFYSVGIGQISSEVPQNLSASRPQDRQFILSSKKLLLSDSGFYLCAWSGQGLYEQYFGPGTRLTVT.

This clone was detected only a few times. This chain connects TRBV11-2 to TRBJ1-6; tentative D call: TRBD1 (6 bases). Trimming left V 4 bases short and J 7 bases short, with 17 bases between. The CDR3 sequence is 16 residues long. The germline CDR1 and CDR2 sequences are SGHAT and FQNNGV. The CDR3 reads CASSSWGDNWNSPLHF. CDR3 sequence (DNA): TGTGCCAGCAGCTCCTGGGGGGACAACTGGAATTCACCCCTCCACTTT. Drawing the rest from reference TRBV11-2 and TRBJ1-6, the complete variable domain is EAGVAQSPRYKIIEKRQSVAFWCNPISGHATLYWYQQILGQGPKLLIQFQNNGVVDDSQLPKDRFSAERLKGVDSTLKIQPAKLEDSAVYLCASSSWGDNWNSPLHFGNGTRLTVT.

The V call is TRBV6-9, the J call TRBJ2-1; D unresolved. The CDR3 length is 10 residues. Between the trimmed V and J ends, which lost 4 bases and 13 bases, there was a span of 8 bases. Germline lookup yields CDR1 MNHGY and CDR2 SVAAGI. This chain's CDR3 is CASSSSLQFF. DNA of the CDR3: TGTGCCAGCAGTTCCTCGCTCCAGTTCTTC.

Only a few counts were recorded for this clone. The chain joins TRBV2 to TRBJ2-7; 10 bases map to TRBD1. The CDR3 spans 14 residues. The germline V gene has CDR1 SNHLY and CDR2 FYNNEI. V was clipped by 8 bases and J by 2 bases; unmatched bases: 6. CDR3 DNA sequence: TGTGCCAGCGCCGGGACAGGGGCTACCTACGAGCAGTACTTC. Translation: CASAGTGATYEQYF.

The chain is built from TRBV28 and TRBJ2-7; D is possibly TRBD1 or TRBD2 (5 bases each). Germline V gene sequence: CDR1 MDHEN, CDR2 SYDVKM. V lost 6 bases and J 3 bases, leaving 12 bases between the germline ends. The CDR3 runs 13 residues. DNA for the CDR3: TGTGCCAGCAGCCGGGACCCCGGCTACGAGCAGTACTTC. Encoded protein: CASSRDPGYEQYF.

CDR3 DNA: TGTGCCAGCAGTCCGCTAGCGGGAGATAACGAGCAGTACTTC. This encodes CASSPLAGDNEQYF. This rearrangement joins TRBV6-5 to TRBJ2-7, with 10 bases fitting TRBD2. V dropped 5 bases and J dropped 5; count of bases not matched to a gene: 6. CDR3 length equals 14 residues. Per the germline V gene, CDR1 is MNHEY and CDR2 is SVGAGI.